The text below deals with one T cell receptor (beta chain). In the authors' workflow: Amplification from reference gene primers served as the basis for estimated nucleated cell counts. This table comes from immunoSEQ multiplex PCR, and its TCRdb copy is limited to in-frame clones, with some not included. V, J and clone size reflect that table, while D and trimming were determined from the DNA. Among under 55,000 clones listed, almost 80% were seen once. This entry belongs to a study of blood T cell repertoires in COVID-19. This CDR3 region has 15 residues. Germline V gives CDR1 SNHLY, CDR2 FYNNEI. V was clipped by 6 bases and J by 6 bases, with 18 bases between them. Living in under 30 US areas, the participants were between about 18 and 95 years of age.

The genes are TRBV2 and TRBJ1-5, with a tentative D call TRBD1 (6 bases). The TCR was taken from a woman between 50 and 59 years old with acute COVID-19. Specimen: PBMCs or T cells enriched from blood (not recorded which). CDR3: CASRRGTGEGQPQHF. CDR3 coding DNA: TGTGCCAGCAGGAGGGGGACTGGGGAGGGTCAGCCCCAGCATTTT.